Only one count was recorded for the clone carrying this TCR beta chain. The data were taken from a study of blood T cell repertoires in COVID-19. Original analysis: Reference gene primer amplification gave estimated nucleated cell counts. The table came from immunoSEQ multiplex PCR; TCRdb's copy has only in-frame clones and leaves some out. That table gives V, J and clone size, and the DNA gave D and trimming. The sample contains approximately 240,000 clones, about four fifths of which appear only once. The V gene lost 8 bases and the J gene lost 9 bases, with 20 bases spanning the gap. CDR3 length equals 13 residues. Germline V gene lookup returns CDR1 MDHEN and CDR2 SYDVKM.

Sequenced input: peripheral blood. The chain joins TRBV28 to TRBJ2-7, with D possibly being TRBD2 (6 bases). The clonotype was recovered from a woman in her 30s who had recovered from COVID-19. The CDR3 region has the DNA TGTGCCAGCGCCCAGCGGGTCCGCCTAGGGCAGTACTTC. This translates into CASAQRVRLGQYF.